A single sample gave rise to the 20 T cell receptor beta chains below, sequenced in a study of blood T cell repertoires in COVID-19. Some clones are missing from TCRdb's copy, which holds only in-frame ones; the method was immunoSEQ multiplex PCR. The sample records more than 450,000 clones, 87% being singletons. The sequenced material came from PBMCs or T cells enriched from blood (not recorded which). All receptors derive from a young woman who had recovered from COVID-19.

The chain recombines TRBV5-1 with TRBJ2-1, with 12 bases matching TRBD1. Germline V gene data show CDR1 as SGHRS and CDR2 as YFSETQ. Trimming cost V 0 bases and J 8 bases; bases outside gene matches: 6. The CDR3 loop spans 16 amino acids. The CDR3 DNA reads TGCGCCAGCAGCTTGGGTGGGACAGGGGGCGATTATGAGCAGTTCTTC. This translates into CASSLGGTGGDYEQFF.

The gene calls are TRBV19 and TRBJ1-3; D ambiguous. CDR3 size: 13 residues. Germline V gene data show CDR1 as LNHDA and CDR2 as SQIVND (reference sequence). Between the trimmed V and J ends, which lost 7 bases and 7 bases, there was a span of 14 bases. The CDR3 spells CASNGAVGNTIYF. The CDR3 DNA is TGTGCCAGTAACGGCGCGGTTGGGAACACCATATATTTT.

The rearrangement links TRBV24-1 to TRBJ1-2; 10 nucleotides align to TRBD1. This CDR3 has 15 residues. Trimming removed 7 bases from V and 8 bases from J; junction bases left unmatched: 12. Germline CDR1 reads KGHDR; CDR2 reads SFDVKD. CDR3 loop: CATSPRDRGVGGYTF. The CDR3 nucleotides read TGTGCCACCAGCCCCCGGGACAGGGGCGTCGGGGGCTACACCTTC.

This chain connects TRBV27 to TRBJ1-5; 7 bases are a match to TRBD1. Trimming took 3 bases from V and 8 from J; bases not matched to a gene: 7. The CDR3 has 14 residues. Germline lookup yields CDR1 MNHEY and CDR2 SMNVEV (reference sequence). The CDR3 DNA sequence: TGTGCCAGCAGTTTCTCCCAGGGGGGAGAGCCCCAGCATTTT. Its translation is CASSFSQGGEPQHF.

V gene TRBV7-8 combines with J gene TRBJ1-1, with D unclear. Trimming stripped 1 base from V and 1 base from J, with 13 bases between. This CDR3 spans 16 amino acids. The germline gives CDR1 SGHVS, CDR2 FQNEAQ. Here the CDR3 reads CASSLGRGGGNTEAFF. The CDR3 DNA reads as TGTGCCAGCAGCTTAGGGCGGGGAGGAGGGAACACTGAAGCTTTCTTT.

The rearrangement uses TRBV2 and TRBJ2-7; 8 nucleotides align to TRBD2. The CDR3 extends over 14 amino acids. From germline, CDR1 is SNHLY and CDR2 FYNNEI. J gave up 2 bases and V 4 bases, and 4 bases lay outside the gene matches. CDR3 residues: CASSVSGGTYEQYF. The CDR3 DNA reads as TGTGCCAGCAGTGTCAGCGGGGGAACCTACGAGCAGTACTTC.

The rearrangement uses TRBV3-1 (or the pseudogene TRBV3-2) and TRBJ2-2; D is perhaps TRBD2 (6 bases). The CDR3 runs 15 residues. Trimming took 4 bases from V and 5 from J, leaving 14 bases between them. Germline CDR1 and CDR2: LGHDT and YNNKEL (reference sequence). CDR3: CASSPLGLATGELFF. CDR3 in DNA: TGTGCCAGCAGCCCTTTAGGGCTAGCGACCGGGGAGCTGTTTTTT.

V is TRBV19 and J is TRBJ1-3, with no clear D. V was shortened by 6 bases and J by 0 bases, with 9 bases between the two germline ends. The CDR3 length is 14 residues. The germline CDR1 and CDR2 sequences are LNHDA and SQIVND (reference sequence). The CDR3, as DNA: TGTGCCAGTAGGGTACAAGACTCTGGAAACACCATATATTTT. This sequence encodes CASRVQDSGNTIYF.

This sequence joins TRBV10-1 and TRBJ1-5; TRBD1 is a possible D gene (5 bases). V was shortened by 3 bases and J by 3 bases, with 27 bases between the two germline ends. This CDR3 has 20 residues. Germline CDR1 WNHNN, CDR2 SYGVQD (reference sequence). This CDR3 is CASSDPGGWKKQAFNQPQHF. The CDR3 region has the DNA TGCGCCAGCAGTGACCCCGGAGGGTGGAAAAAACAGGCCTTCAATCAGCCCCAGCATTTT.

This chain links TRBV7-8 with TRBJ2-7; the D gene is possibly TRBD1 (6 bases). This CDR3 contains 15 residues. Deletions cut 6 bases from V and 5 bases from J, with 20 bases between. Looked up from germline, CDR1 is SGHVS and CDR2 is FQNEAQ. The CDR3 here is CASRPLTGSWDEQYF. CDR3 coding DNA: TGTGCCAGCAGACCCCTCACAGGGAGTTGGGACGAGCAGTACTTC.

The chain has TRBV6-6 and TRBJ2-5; 8 nucleotides match TRBD2. V lost 7 bases to trimming and J lost 5 bases; unmatched junction nucleotides: 6. Per the germline V gene, CDR1 is MNHNY and CDR2 is SVGAGI (reference sequence). The CDR3 runs 13 residues. CDR3 amino acids: CASTAGGMETQYF. Here the CDR3 DNA reads TGTGCCAGCACCGCGGGGGGAATGGAGACCCAGTACTTC.

The genes are TRBV28 and TRBJ1-1, with unresolved D. Germline V gives CDR1 MDHEN, CDR2 SYDVKM. The CDR3 extends over 11 amino acids. Trimming shortened V by 7 bases and J by 4 bases, and 7 bases separated the two germline ends. CDR3: CASTGFTEAFF. The CDR3 bases are TGTGCCAGCACGGGTTTCACTGAAGCTTTCTTT.

This clone was seen just once. V is TRBV27 and J is TRBJ1-6; the D gene is possibly TRBD1 (5 bases). This CDR3 is built from 15 residues. Trimming took 5 bases from V and 0 from J, leaving 8 bases between them. Germline V lookup: CDR1 MNHEY, CDR2 SMNVEV (reference sequence). The CDR3 DNA sequence: TGTGCCAGCAGTCCCGGGGGCTCCTATAATTCACCCCTCCACTTT. Its translation: CASSPGGSYNSPLHF.

The chain couples TRBV4-1 to TRBJ2-4; D possibly corresponds to TRBD1 (6 bases). This CDR3 has 15 amino acids. V lost 3 bases and J lost 3, with 12 bases in between. The V gene's germline CDR1 is MGHRA and CDR2 YSYEKL. This chain's CDR3 is CASSHPGEGKNIQYF. CDR3 sequence (DNA): TGCGCCAGCAGCCATCCAGGGGAAGGCAAAAACATTCAGTACTTC.

The chain employs TRBV11-3 and TRBJ2-5; D is perhaps TRBD2 (6 bases). Per germline, CDR1 SGHNT and CDR2 YENEEA. CDR3 length equals 15 residues. Trimming removed 1 base from V and 4 bases from J, with 13 bases in between. The CDR3 nucleotides read TGTGCCAGCAGCTTAGGGTTTGGGGGGTCAGAGACCCAGTACTTC. Translated, it gives CASSLGFGGSETQYF.

On this clone: Distinct nucleotide sequences in the sample also encode this CDR3. V gene TRBV19 combines with J gene TRBJ2-3; no reliable D call. Germline CDR1 is LNHDA and CDR2 is SQIVND (reference sequence). This CDR3 has 13 residues. Trimming pared 3 bases from V and 3 bases from J, leaving 7 bases between. CDR3 DNA sequence: TGTGCCAGTAGTATCGGTGTTACAGATACGCAGTATTTT. It encodes CASSIGVTDTQYF.

The V and J genes are TRBV6-1 and TRBJ2-2, with 10 bases aligning to TRBD2. V shed 3 bases and J 3 bases; nucleotides not matched to a gene: 7. The CDR3 loop spans 17 amino acids. The germline CDR1 and CDR2 sequences are MNHNS and SASEGT. CDR3 in amino acids: CASSEVLLAGDTGELFF. The CDR3 DNA follows: TGTGCCAGCAGTGAGGTCCTTCTAGCGGGGGACACCGGGGAGCTGTTTTTT.

This clone occurred once. The rearrangement links TRBV7-9 to TRBJ2-5; maybe TRBD2 (6 bases). The germline CDR1 and CDR2 sequences are SEHNR and FQNEAQ (reference sequence). The CDR3 spans 14 residues. Trimming stripped 1 base from V and 5 bases from J, with 11 bases between. The CDR3 sequence is CASSLGLGGETQYF. The CDR3 DNA reads TGTGCCAGCAGCTTAGGACTAGGCGGGGAGACCCAGTACTTC.

The rearrangement uses TRBV4-2 and TRBJ1-4; D unclear. This CDR3 has 15 residues. Germline V gene data show CDR1 as LGHNA and CDR2 as YNFKEQ. V lost 0 bases and J 5 bases, leaving 10 bases between the germline ends. This CDR3 is CASSQDWAVNEKLFF. The CDR3 DNA follows: TGTGCCAGCAGCCAAGATTGGGCAGTGAATGAAAAACTGTTTTTT.

This chain connects TRBV24-1 to TRBJ1-4, with 7 positions matching TRBD1. This CDR3 is built from 15 residues. From germline, CDR1 is KGHDR and CDR2 SFDVKD. Trimming at V came to 4 bases and at J to 8 bases, leaving 9 bases not matched to a gene. The CDR3 loop reads CATSESRQGGEKLFF. CDR3 bases: TGTGCCACCAGTGAATCACGACAGGGCGGAGAAAAACTGTTTTTT.